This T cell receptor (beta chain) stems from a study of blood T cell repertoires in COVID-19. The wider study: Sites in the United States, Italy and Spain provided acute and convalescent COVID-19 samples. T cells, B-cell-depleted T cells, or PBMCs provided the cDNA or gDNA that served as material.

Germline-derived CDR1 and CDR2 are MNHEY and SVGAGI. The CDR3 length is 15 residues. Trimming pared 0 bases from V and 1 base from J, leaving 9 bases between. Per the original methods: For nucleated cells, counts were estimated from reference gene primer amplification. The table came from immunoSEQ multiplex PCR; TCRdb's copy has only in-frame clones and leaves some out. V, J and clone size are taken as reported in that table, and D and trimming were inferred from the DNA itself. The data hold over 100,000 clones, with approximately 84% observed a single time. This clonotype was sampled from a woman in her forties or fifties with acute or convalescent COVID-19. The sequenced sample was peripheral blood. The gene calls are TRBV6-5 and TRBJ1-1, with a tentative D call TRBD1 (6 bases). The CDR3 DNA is TGTGCCAGCAGTTACTCCAGGGGAAAGAACACTGAAGCTTTCTTT. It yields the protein CASSYSRGKNTEAFF.